Included here is one TCR beta chain sequence, with context. Its antigen is currently unknown. TCRdb's table, derived via immunoSEQ multiplex PCR, lists solely in-frame clones and lacks some. The sample lists roughly 15,000 clones; about two thirds were seen once. Noted time point: after neoadjuvant nivolumab, at surgical resection. These oral cavity squamous cell carcinomas were HPV-negative and locally advanced. These data are taken from a study of neoadjuvant anti-PD-1 for oral cavity cancer. Study-wide context: Patients without progression got a fourth dose around day 43. General study findings and limits: Treg/Th17 ratio rose with pretreatment blood and fell with post-treatment tumor TCRbeta clonality. Only a few patients per response group were TCR-analyzed; validation needed.

The CDR3 loop spans 13 amino acids. Germline CDR1 reads MNHEY; CDR2 reads SVGAGI. The V end lost 7 bases, the J end lost 3 bases, and 13 bases lay between the germline ends. The clonotype originates from a person aged 35-79 years with oral cavity squamous cell carcinoma. The specimen comprised PBMCs, sampled after nivolumab (anti-PD-1) treatment. This rearrangement joins TRBV6-5 to TRBJ2-7; D gene unclear. CDR3 residues: CASKPYINYEQYF. The DNA for the CDR3 is TGTGCCAGCAAACCGTACATAAACTACGAGCAGTACTTC.